This T cell receptor (beta chain) was sequenced for a study of blood T cells in healthy people across ages. Primers used in a second PCR of roughly 6 to 11 cycles were a sample-barcoded 5' primer and a J-beta primer mix. TCRdb called the 5' RACE reads again in MiXCR, with one record for every CDR3 protein. The table shows fewer than 1 million distinct CDR3 sequences, with 40% to 50% occurring only once. At least 5.5 micrograms of total RNA were extracted per sample. Sequencing input: blood. This clonotype originated in a man aged 55-75 years in good health.

For the CDR3, the DNA is TGTGCCAGCAGTGTCCGCGGCCAGGGATTTAATGGCTACACCTTC. Its protein is CASSVRGQGFNGYTF. V usage is TRBV2 and J usage is TRBJ1-2; perhaps TRBD1 as D (5 bases). There are 15 residues in the CDR3. The ends were cut back, 4 bases at V and 6 bases at J, with 18 bases in the middle. The germline CDR1 and CDR2 sequences are SNHLY and FYNNEI.